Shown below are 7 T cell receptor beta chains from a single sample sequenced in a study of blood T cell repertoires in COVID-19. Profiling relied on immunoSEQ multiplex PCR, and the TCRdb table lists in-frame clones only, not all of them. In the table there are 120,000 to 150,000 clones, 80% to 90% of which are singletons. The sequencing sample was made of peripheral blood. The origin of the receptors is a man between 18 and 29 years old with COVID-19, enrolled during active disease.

CDR3 in amino acids: CASSQDGLASYNEQFF. The CDR3 DNA is TGCGCCAGCAGCCAAGATGGACTAGCGTCCTACAATGAGCAGTTCTTC. The V and J genes are TRBV4-3 and TRBJ2-1; TRBD2 matches 9 bases. The V and J ends lost 0 bases and 1 base, in that order; junction bases with no gene match: 1. This CDR3 has 16 residues. Germline lookup yields CDR1 LGHNA and CDR2 YSLEER.

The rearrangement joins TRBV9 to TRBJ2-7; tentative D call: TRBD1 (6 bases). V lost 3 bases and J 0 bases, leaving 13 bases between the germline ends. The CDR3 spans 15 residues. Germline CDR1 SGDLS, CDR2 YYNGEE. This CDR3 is CASSAETGLSYEQYF. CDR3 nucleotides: TGTGCCAGCAGCGCGGAGACAGGCCTCTCCTACGAGCAGTACTTC. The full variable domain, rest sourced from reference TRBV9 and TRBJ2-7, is DSGVTQTPKHLITATGQRVTLRCSPRSGDLSVYWYQQSLDQGLQFLIQYYNGEERAKGNILERFSAQQFPDLHSELNLSSLELGDSALYFCASSAETGLSYEQYFGPGTRLTVT.

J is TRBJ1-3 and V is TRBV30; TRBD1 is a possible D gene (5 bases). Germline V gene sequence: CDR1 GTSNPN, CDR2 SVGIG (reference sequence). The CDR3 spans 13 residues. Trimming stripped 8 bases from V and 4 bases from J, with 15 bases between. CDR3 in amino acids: CAGRAASGNTIYF. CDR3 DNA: TGTGCCGGCAGGGCAGCTTCAGGAAACACCATATATTTT.

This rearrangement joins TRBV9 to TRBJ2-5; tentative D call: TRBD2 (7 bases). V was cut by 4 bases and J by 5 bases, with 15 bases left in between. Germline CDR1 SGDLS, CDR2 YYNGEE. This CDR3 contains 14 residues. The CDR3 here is CASSLNREGETQYF. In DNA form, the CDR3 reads TGTGCCAGCAGCTTAAACAGGGAGGGGGAGACCCAGTACTTC.

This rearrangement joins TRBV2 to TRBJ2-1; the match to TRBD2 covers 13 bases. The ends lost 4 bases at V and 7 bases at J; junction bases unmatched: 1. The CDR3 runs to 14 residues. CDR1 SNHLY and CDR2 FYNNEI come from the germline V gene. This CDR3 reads CASSGTSGRNEQFF. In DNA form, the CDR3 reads TGTGCCAGCAGTGGGACTAGCGGGAGAAATGAGCAGTTCTTC.

CDR3 region: CSVVAGNYGYTF. CDR3 sequence (DNA): TGCAGCGTTGTAGCAGGGAACTATGGCTACACCTTC. The chain carries TRBV29-1 and TRBJ1-2; tentative D call: TRBD1 (5 bases). Germline lookup yields CDR1 SQVTM and CDR2 ANQGSEA. The ends were cut back, 4 bases at V and 2 bases at J, with 8 bases in the middle. This CDR3 region has 12 residues.

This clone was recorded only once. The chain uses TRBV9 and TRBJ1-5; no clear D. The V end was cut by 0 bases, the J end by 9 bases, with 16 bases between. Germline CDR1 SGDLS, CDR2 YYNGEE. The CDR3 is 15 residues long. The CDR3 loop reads CASSVGERFASPQHF. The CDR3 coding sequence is TGTGCCAGCAGCGTAGGGGAGCGTTTTGCGTCGCCCCAGCATTTT.